The 14 T cell receptor beta chains listed next were all sequenced from one sample in a study of cytotoxic CD8 clonotypes in ibrutinib-treated CLL. TCRdb's table, derived via immunoSEQ multiplex PCR, lists solely in-frame clones and lacks some. Of 14,000 or so clones in the sample, roughly 50% are singletons; the top ten hold 34%. Sequenced here: PBMCs, sampled at a roughly 25-month disease-progression time point, from a patient treated with ibrutinib. The receptors were gathered from a human donor with chronic lymphocytic leukemia.

This clone is labeled medium-sized. This chain uses TRBV20-1 with TRBJ2-7; D may be TRBD2 (5 bases). The V end was cut by 0 bases, the J end by 9 bases, with 9 bases between. This CDR3 comprises 11 residues. Germline V gene sequence: CDR1 DFQATT, CDR2 SNEGSKA (reference sequence). In DNA form, the CDR3 reads TGCAGTGCTAGAGATCGGAGGACGCAGTACTTC. It specifies CSARDRRTQYF.

This chain uses TRBV7-9 with TRBJ1-1; perhaps TRBD1 as D (5 bases). Germline V CDR1 and CDR2: SEHNR, FQNEAQ (reference sequence). There are 13 residues in the CDR3. V gave up 5 bases and J gave up 1 base, with 8 bases separating them. The DNA for the CDR3 is TGTGCCAGCAGCCCCGGACAGAACACTGAAGCTTTCTTT. This encodes CASSPGQNTEAFF.

The chain recombines TRBV4-1 with TRBJ2-7; 12 bases align to TRBD1. The CDR3 is made up of 16 amino acids. CDR1 is MGHRA, CDR2 YSYEKL, per germline. The ends lost 7 bases at V and 3 bases at J; junction bases unmatched: 10. The CDR3 DNA reads TGCGCCAGCACCCCGGGACAGGGGGCTTCCCGCTACGAGCAGTACTTC. Its protein product is CASTPGQGASRYEQYF.

The chain has TRBV12-5 and TRBJ1-4, with D perhaps matching TRBD1 (5 bases). V shed 6 bases and J shed 4 bases, with 9 bases lying between them. Germline loops: CDR1 LGHNT, CDR2 FRNRAP. The CDR3 covers 13 residues. CDR3 DNA sequence: TGTGCTAGTGGAAGACAGAGTAATGAAAAACTGTTTTTT. Protein product: CASGRQSNEKLFF.

A few counts support this clone. V is TRBV10-2 and J is TRBJ1-4; D possibly corresponds to TRBD1 (5 bases). This CDR3 is built from 17 residues. V was shortened by 6 bases and J by 0 bases, with 17 bases between the two germline ends. In germline, CDR1 is WSHSY, CDR2 SAAADI. DNA for the CDR3: TGCGCCAGCAGGGCGATCCGGGACCACACAACTAATGAAAAACTGTTTTTT. Residues: CASRAIRDHTTNEKLFF.

This clone is labeled as medium-sized. The chain uses TRBV27 and TRBJ1-1, with unresolved D. Trimming shortened V by 5 bases and J by 0 bases, and 4 bases separated the two germline ends. Germline V gene lookup returns CDR1 MNHEY and CDR2 SMNVEV (reference sequence). This CDR3 region has 12 residues. The CDR3 loop reads CASSGVNTEAFF. The CDR3 DNA follows: TGTGCCAGCAGTGGGGTGAACACTGAAGCTTTCTTT.

This clone was found a few times. The chain joins TRBV18 to TRBJ1-2, with D hard to call. The germline gives CDR1 KGHSH, CDR2 LQKENI. The CDR3 is 12 amino acids. V dropped 6 bases and J dropped 3 bases, with 8 bases sitting between them. DNA for the CDR3: TGTGCCAGCTCCCATTCTTACTATGGCTACACCTTC. Residues: CASSHSYYGYTF.

This chain connects TRBV2 to TRBJ1-2; D is unresolved. V dropped 3 bases and J dropped 3 bases, with 5 bases sitting between them. There are 12 residues in the CDR3. CDR1 is SNHLY, CDR2 FYNNEI, per germline. DNA of the CDR3: TGTGCCAGCAGTGACAGCTACTATGGCTACACCTTC. Amino acid sequence: CASSDSYYGYTF.

The genes are TRBV27 and TRBJ1-1, with D unclear. V gave up 2 bases and J gave up 2 bases, with 12 bases separating them. The CDR3 length is 15 residues. The V gene's germline CDR1 is MNHEY and CDR2 SMNVEV (reference sequence). CDR3 loop: CASSLGEGHNTEAFF. CDR3 DNA: TGTGCCAGCAGTTTAGGGGAGGGCCACAACACTGAAGCTTTCTTT.

The rearrangement links TRBV18 to TRBJ2-2; possible D gene TRBD2, 7 bases. The length of the CDR3 is 16 residues. Germline V gene sequence: CDR1 KGHSH, CDR2 LQKENI. The V gene lost 3 bases and the J gene lost 3 bases, with 14 bases spanning the gap. The CDR3 DNA follows: TGTGCCAGCTCACCGTACGGGGGGCGAGACACCGGGGAGCTGTTTTTT. Protein product: CASSPYGGRDTGELFF.

A single count supports this clone. The rearrangement joins TRBV7-6 to TRBJ2-5; D ambiguous. The CDR3 covers 11 residues. The germline V gene has CDR1 SGHVS and CDR2 FNYEAQ. V shed 5 bases and J shed 5 bases, with 6 bases lying between them. CDR3 nucleotides: TGTGCCAGCAGCCCCGCGGAGACCCAGTACTTC. Translated: CASSPAETQYF.

The chain carries TRBV18 and TRBJ2-5; a weak D match, TRBD1 (6 bases). The germline V gene has CDR1 KGHSH and CDR2 LQKENI. V lost 5 bases and J lost 2, with 12 bases in between. CDR3 size: 14 residues. CDR3 amino acids: CASSAQGGQETQYF. Written as DNA, the CDR3 is TGTGCCAGCTCAGCACAGGGTGGTCAAGAGACCCAGTACTTC.

This chain connects TRBV7-9 to TRBJ2-7, with a weak D call TRBD1 (7 bases). The germline CDR1 and CDR2 sequences are SEHNR and FQNEAQ (reference sequence). Trimming shortened V by 4 bases and J by 3 bases, and 16 bases separated the two germline ends. There are 15 residues in the CDR3. CDR3 bases: TGTGCCAGCAGCTACCAACAGGGGACTCTCTACGAGCAGTACTTC. Encoded protein: CASSYQQGTLYEQYF.

This chain connects TRBV7-6 to TRBJ1-1, with a possible D match to TRBD1 (6 bases). Germline CDR1 reads SGHVS; CDR2 reads FNYEAQ. Deletions cut 5 bases from V and 1 base from J, with 11 bases between. This CDR3 comprises 14 residues. The CDR3 is CASSPWTENTEAFF. CDR3 DNA: TGTGCCAGCAGCCCCTGGACAGAGAACACTGAAGCTTTCTTT.